This T cell receptor beta chain was obtained from a study of blood T cell repertoires in COVID-19. Looking at the study overall: PBMCs, B-cell-depleted T cells, or T cells were the source of the cDNA or gDNA that made up the material.

Trimming stripped 1 base from V and 0 bases from J, with 9 bases between. The germline gives CDR1 MNHNS, CDR2 SASEGT. There are 15 residues in the CDR3. Produced via immunoSEQ multiplex PCR; TCRdb's table is partial and in-frame only. The data show approximately 300,000 clones, approximately 92% seen once. Sequencing was carried out using peripheral blood. The chain is built from TRBV6-1 and TRBJ1-2; D gene unclear. The TCR originated in a woman under 40 with COVID-19, enrolled during active disease. CDR3 in amino acids: CASSEGVGANYGYTF. CDR3 DNA: TGTGCCAGCAGTGAAGGGGTAGGAGCTAACTATGGCTACACCTTC.